This TCR beta chain derives from a study of identical twins. Study outcomes and limitations: With abundant cord blood beta clonotypes, insertions were fewer; memory repertoires showed no such pattern.

One entry per CDR3 protein, called by TCRdb with MiXCR from the 5' RACE reads. This sample has some 240,000 distinct CDR3 sequences; roughly a tenth occur once, and the top ten carry 8% to 10%. The CDR3 is made up of 14 amino acids. Germline-derived CDR1 and CDR2 are MNHNS and SASEGT. Losses at the gene ends were 5 bases for V and 4 bases for J; bases not matched to a gene: 5. This clonotype has a count of ten or more. Antigen specificity is unknown. This sequence joins TRBV6-1 and TRBJ1-1, with 9 positions matching TRBD1. The specimen was memory T cells sorted from blood. This TCR derives from a man in his forties or fifties in good health. The CDR3 loop is CASSTRDRVTEAFF. The CDR3 DNA reads as TGTGCCAGCAGTACCCGGGACAGGGTCACTGAAGCTTTCTTT.